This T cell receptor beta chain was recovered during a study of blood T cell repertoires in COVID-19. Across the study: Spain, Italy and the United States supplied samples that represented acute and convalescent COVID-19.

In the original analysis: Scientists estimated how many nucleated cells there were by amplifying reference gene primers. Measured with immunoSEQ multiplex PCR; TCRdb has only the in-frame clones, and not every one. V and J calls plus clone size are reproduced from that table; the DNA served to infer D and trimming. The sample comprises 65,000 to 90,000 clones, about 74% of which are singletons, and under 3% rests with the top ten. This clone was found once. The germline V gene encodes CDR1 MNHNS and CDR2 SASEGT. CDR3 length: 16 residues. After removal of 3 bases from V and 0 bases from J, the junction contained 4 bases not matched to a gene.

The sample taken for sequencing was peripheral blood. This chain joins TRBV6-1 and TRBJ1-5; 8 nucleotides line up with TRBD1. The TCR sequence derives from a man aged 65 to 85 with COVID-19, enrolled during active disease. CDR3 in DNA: TGTGCCAGCAGTGACGGGACAGGTCATAGCAATCAGCCCCAGCATTTT. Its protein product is CASSDGTGHSNQPQHF.